The 7 T cell receptor beta chains listed next were all sequenced from one sample in a study of control samples from healthy donors and cancer patients. Sequencing used immunoSEQ multiplex PCR; TCRdb keeps in-frame clones, though not all of them. Among about 200,000 clones, roughly nine tenths were seen once, and the ten largest hold approximately 1.8%. Sample: blood. These receptors were collected from a man aged 25 to 45 in good health.

The chain uses TRBV6-6 and TRBJ1-4; D might be TRBD1 (5 bases). Trimming took 11 bases from V and 10 from J, leaving 20 bases between them. The CDR3 extends over 13 amino acids. Germline CDR1 is MNHNY and CDR2 is SVGAGI (reference sequence). CDR3 coding DNA: TGTGCCTCCCTCGCAGGGCAGGAGGGAAAACTGTTTTTT. This encodes CASLAGQEGKLFF.

This chain joins TRBV5-4 and TRBJ2-7; unclear D gene. V was shortened by 3 bases and J by 2 bases, with 3 bases between the two germline ends. Germline V gene data show CDR1 as SGHNT and CDR2 as YYREEE (reference sequence). The CDR3 totals 11 residues. The CDR3 nucleotides read TGTGCCAGCAGCTCTGCCTACGAGCAGTACTTC. Translating gives CASSSAYEQYF. The variable domain in full, completed from reference TRBV5-4 and TRBJ2-7, reads ETGVTQSPTHLIKTRGQQVTLRCSSQSGHNTVSWYQQALGQGPQFIFQYYREEENGRGNFPPRFSGLQFPNYSSELNVNALELDDSALYLCASSSAYEQYFGPGTRLTVT.

The CDR3 sequence: CASSPLGLNNEKLFF. CDR3 coding DNA: TGCGCCAGCAGCCCCTTGGGGCTAAATAATGAAAAACTGTTTTTT. The chain employs TRBV5-1 and TRBJ1-4, with D maybe TRBD1 (5 bases). Between the trimmed V and J ends, which lost 4 bases and 4 bases, there was a span of 14 bases. Germline lookup yields CDR1 SGHRS and CDR2 YFSETQ. The CDR3 is made up of 15 amino acids.

This clone is a singleton in its sample. The rearrangement links TRBV18 to TRBJ2-1, with a tentative D call TRBD1 (6 bases). The CDR3 spans 14 residues. Trimming took 5 bases from V and 0 from J, leaving 8 bases between them. Germline lookup yields CDR1 KGHSH and CDR2 LQKENI. CDR3 DNA: TGTGCCAGCTCAAAAGGGGGCTCCTACAATGAGCAGTTCTTC. Protein product: CASSKGGSYNEQFF.

The rearrangement joins TRBV6-6 to TRBJ1-2, with TRBD1 as a possible D gene (5 bases). The CDR3 consists of 13 residues. The germline V gene has CDR1 MNHNY and CDR2 SVGAGI (reference sequence). V was clipped by 5 bases and J by 2 bases, with 9 bases between them. The CDR3 DNA reads as TGTGCCAGCAGTGACCAGGGAAACTATGGCTACACCTTC. Protein: CASSDQGNYGYTF.

A single count supports this clone. V and J are TRBV4-2 and TRBJ2-2; TRBD2 matches 11 bases. Looked up from germline, CDR1 is LGHNA and CDR2 is YNFKEQ. This CDR3 is 17 amino acids long. V dropped 3 bases and J dropped 9; count of bases not matched to a gene: 12. CDR3 amino acids: CASSQEGTSGEHRELFF. CDR3 nucleotide sequence: TGTGCCAGCAGCCAGGAAGGGACTAGCGGAGAACACCGGGAGCTGTTTTTT.

V usage is TRBV6-1 and J usage is TRBJ1-2, with 9 positions matching TRBD1. The CDR3 has 15 amino acids. After removal of 3 bases from V and 3 bases from J, the junction contained 5 bases not matched to a gene. Looked up from germline, CDR1 is MNHNS and CDR2 is SASEGT. CDR3 sequence: CASSDPGQGHYGYTF. The CDR3 nucleotides read TGTGCCAGCAGTGACCCGGGACAGGGTCACTATGGCTACACCTTC.